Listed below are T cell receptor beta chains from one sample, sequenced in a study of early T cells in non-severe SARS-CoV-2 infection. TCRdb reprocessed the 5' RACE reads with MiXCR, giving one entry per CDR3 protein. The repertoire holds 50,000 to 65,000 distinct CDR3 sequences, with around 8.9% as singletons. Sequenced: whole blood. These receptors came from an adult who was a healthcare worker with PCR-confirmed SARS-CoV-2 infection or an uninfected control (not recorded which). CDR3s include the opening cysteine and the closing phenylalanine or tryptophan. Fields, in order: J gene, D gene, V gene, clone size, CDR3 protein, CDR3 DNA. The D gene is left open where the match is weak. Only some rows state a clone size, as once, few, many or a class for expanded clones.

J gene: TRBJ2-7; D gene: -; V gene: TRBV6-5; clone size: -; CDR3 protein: CASSPDFPSEQYF; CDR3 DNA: TGTGCCAGCAGTCCCGACTTCCCGTCTGAGCAGTACTTC
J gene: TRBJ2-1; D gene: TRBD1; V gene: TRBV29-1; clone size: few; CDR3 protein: CSGNRGGEQFF; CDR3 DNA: TGCAGCGGGAACAGGGGCGGTGAGCAGTTCTTC
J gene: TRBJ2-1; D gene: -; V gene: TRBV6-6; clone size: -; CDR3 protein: CASSYEVYNEQFF; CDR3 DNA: TGTGCCAGCAGTTATGAAGTCTACAATGAGCAGTTCTTC
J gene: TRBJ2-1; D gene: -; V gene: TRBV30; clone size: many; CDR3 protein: CAWNEQFF; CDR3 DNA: TGTGCCTGGAACGAGCAGTTCTTC
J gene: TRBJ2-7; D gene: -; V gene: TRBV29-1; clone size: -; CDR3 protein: CSVVALGGEQYF; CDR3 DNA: TGCAGCGTTGTCGCGTTAGGGGGAGAGCAGTACTTC
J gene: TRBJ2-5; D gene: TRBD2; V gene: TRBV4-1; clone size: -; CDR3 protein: CASSHPGLAGGPGQETQYF; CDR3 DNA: TGCGCCAGCAGCCACCCGGGACTAGCGGGAGGGCCGGGTCAAGAGACCCAGTACTTC
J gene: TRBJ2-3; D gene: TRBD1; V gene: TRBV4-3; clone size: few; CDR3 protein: CASSSRTGGADTQYF; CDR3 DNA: TGCGCCAGCAGCTCCCGGACAGGGGGGGCAGATACGCAGTATTTT
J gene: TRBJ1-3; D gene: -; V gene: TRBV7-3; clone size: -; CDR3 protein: CASSPGHSGNTIYF; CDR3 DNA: TGTGCCAGCAGCCCCGGTCACTCTGGAAACACCATATATTTT
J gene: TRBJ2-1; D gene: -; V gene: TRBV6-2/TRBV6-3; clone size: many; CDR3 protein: CASSPTTGRESRYNEQFF; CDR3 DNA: TGTGCCAGCAGCCCCACCACAGGGCGGGAGAGTAGGTACAATGAGCAGTTCTTC
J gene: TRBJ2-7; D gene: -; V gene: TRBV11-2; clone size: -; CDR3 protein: CASGPRDSYEQYF; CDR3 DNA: TGTGCCAGCGGTCCTAGAGACTCCTACGAGCAGTACTTC
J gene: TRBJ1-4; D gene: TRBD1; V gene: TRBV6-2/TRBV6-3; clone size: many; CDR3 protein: CASSSQGEADEKLFF; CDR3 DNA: TGTGCCAGCAGTTCACAGGGGGAAGCTGATGAAAAACTGTTTTTT
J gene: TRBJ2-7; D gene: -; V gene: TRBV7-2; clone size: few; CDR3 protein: CASSSLWERSYEQYF; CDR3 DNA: TGTGCCAGCAGCTCCTTATGGGAACGGTCCTACGAGCAGTACTTC
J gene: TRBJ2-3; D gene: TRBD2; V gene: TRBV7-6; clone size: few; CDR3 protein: CASSLASGSGTDTQYF; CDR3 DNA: TGTGCCAGCAGCTTAGCTAGCGGGAGTGGAACAGATACGCAGTATTTT
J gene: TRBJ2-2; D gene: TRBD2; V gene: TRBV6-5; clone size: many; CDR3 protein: CASSYSRLAGVPNTGELFF; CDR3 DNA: TGTGCCAGCAGTTACTCGCGACTAGCGGGAGTCCCAAACACCGGGGAGCTGTTTTTT
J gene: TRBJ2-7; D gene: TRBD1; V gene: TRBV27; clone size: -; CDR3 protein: CASSLSGQGPYEQYF; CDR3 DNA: TGTGCCAGCAGTTTATCAGGACAGGGACCCTACGAGCAGTACTTC